This TCR beta chain derives from a study of OX40 agonist ivuxolimab in advanced cancers. Points from the study as a whole: Expanded clones belonging to CD8+ T cells outnumbered, on average, those of CD4+. Specificity for antigen went undetermined in the expanded peripheral T cells. Compared with others, partial responders at 0.1-3.0 mg/kg displayed clonal expansion among the lowest.

Here immunoSEQ multiplex PCR was the method, and the copy in TCRdb shows in-frame clones only, minus some. The table shows tens of thousands of clones, with 85% to 90% occurring only once. The sampling schedule covered blood at baseline, cycle 4 day 1, and cycle 7 day 1. Germline V gene sequence: CDR1 SGHTA, CDR2 FQGNSA. Losses at the gene ends were 5 bases for V and 4 bases for J; bases not matched to a gene: 8. There are 15 residues in the CDR3. Regarding this clone: Its specificity is not known.

The sequencing used CD4+ or CD8+ T cells sorted from blood, collected in a trial of the OX40 agonist ivuxolimab. The chain carries TRBV7-2 and TRBJ1-2; TRBD1 matches 9 bases. The sequence was collected from an adult with an advanced solid tumor such as melanoma, head and neck, liver or kidney cancer. The CDR3: CASSPPGQGSYGYTF. In DNA form, the CDR3 reads TGTGCCAGCAGCCCCCCGGGACAGGGTAGCTATGGCTACACCTTC. The whole variable domain, remainder taken from reference TRBV7-2 and TRBJ1-2, is GAGVSQSPSNKVTEKGKDVELRCDPISGHTALYWYRQSLGQGLEFLIYFQGNSAPDKSGLPSDRFSAERTGGSVSTLTIQRTQQEDSAVYLCASSPPGQGSYGYTFGSGTRLTVV.